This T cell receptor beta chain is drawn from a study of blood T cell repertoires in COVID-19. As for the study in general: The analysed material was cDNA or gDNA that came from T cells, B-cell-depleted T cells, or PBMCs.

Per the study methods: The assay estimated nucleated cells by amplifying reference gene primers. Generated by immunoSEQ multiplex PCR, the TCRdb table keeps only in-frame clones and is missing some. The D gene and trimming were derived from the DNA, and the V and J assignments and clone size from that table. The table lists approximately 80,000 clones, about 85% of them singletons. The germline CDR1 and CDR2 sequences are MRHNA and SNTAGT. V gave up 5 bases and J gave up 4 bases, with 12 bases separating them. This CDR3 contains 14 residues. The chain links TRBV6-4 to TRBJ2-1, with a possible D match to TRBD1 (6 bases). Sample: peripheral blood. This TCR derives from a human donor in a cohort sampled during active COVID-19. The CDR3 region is CASSPGQQYNEQFF. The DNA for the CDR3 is TGTGCCAGCAGTCCGGGACAACAGTACAATGAGCAGTTCTTC.